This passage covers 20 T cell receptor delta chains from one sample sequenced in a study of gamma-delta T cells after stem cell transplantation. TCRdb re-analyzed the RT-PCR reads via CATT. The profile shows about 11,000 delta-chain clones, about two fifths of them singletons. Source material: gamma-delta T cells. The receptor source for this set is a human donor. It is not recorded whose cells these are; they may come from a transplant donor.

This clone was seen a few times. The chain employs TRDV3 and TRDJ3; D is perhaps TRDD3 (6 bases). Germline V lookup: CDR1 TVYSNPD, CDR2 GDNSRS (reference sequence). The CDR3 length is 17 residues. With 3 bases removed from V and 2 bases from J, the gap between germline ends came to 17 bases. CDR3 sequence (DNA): TGTGCCTTCACCCGGGGCGGGGGAACCTGGGACACCCGACAGATGTTTTTC. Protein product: CAFTRGGGTWDTRQMFF.

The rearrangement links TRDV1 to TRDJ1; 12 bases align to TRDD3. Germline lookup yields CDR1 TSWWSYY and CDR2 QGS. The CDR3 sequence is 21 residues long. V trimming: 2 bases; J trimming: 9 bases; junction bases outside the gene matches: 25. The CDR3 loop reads CALGEGFRALTYKYWGIQLIF. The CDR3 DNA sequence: TGTGCTCTTGGGGAAGGTTTCCGGGCACTTACCTATAAGTACTGGGGGATACAACTCATCTTT.

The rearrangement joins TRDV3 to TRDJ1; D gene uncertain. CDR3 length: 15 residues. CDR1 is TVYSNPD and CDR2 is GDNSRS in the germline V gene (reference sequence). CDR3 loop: CATDGLPRDTDKLIF. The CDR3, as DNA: TGTGCTACTGATGGATTACCCCGAGACACCGATAAACTCATCTTT. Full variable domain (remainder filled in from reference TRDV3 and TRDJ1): CDKVTQSSPDQTVASGSEVVLLCTYDTVYSNPDLFWYRIRPDYSFQFVFYGDNSRSEGADFTQGRFSVKHILTQKAFHLVISPVRTEDSATYYCATDGLPRDTDKLIFGKGTRVTVEP.

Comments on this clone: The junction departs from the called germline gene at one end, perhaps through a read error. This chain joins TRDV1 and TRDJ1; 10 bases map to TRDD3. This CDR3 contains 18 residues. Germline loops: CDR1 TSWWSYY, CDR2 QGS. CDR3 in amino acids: CALGNNPIWGIYTDKLIF. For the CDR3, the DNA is TGCGCTCTTGGGAATAACCCCATCTGGGGGATATACACCGATAAACTCATCTTT.

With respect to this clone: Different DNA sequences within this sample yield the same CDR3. CDR3 DNA: TGTGCCTCCCCCGGTCTCCCGTCCCGGAGGTACACCGATAAACTCATCTTT. Protein sequence: CASPGLPSRRYTDKLIF. The chain is built from TRDV3 and TRDJ1, with D unclear. The CDR3 sequence is 17 residues long. Trimming removed 4 bases at V and 0 bases at J, with 24 bases between. Germline V gene data show CDR1 as TVYSNPD and CDR2 as GDNSRS (reference sequence). Full variable domain (remainder filled in from reference TRDV3 and TRDJ1): CDKVTQSSPDQTVASGSEVVLLCTYDTVYSNPDLFWYRIRPDYSFQFVFYGDNSRSEGADFTQGRFSVKHILTQKAFHLVISPVRTEDSATYYCASPGLPSRRYTDKLIFGKGTRVTVEP.

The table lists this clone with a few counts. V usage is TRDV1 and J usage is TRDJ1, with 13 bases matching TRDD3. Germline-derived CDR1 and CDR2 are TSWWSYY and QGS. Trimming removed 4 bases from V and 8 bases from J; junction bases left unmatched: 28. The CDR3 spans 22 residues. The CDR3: CALGALVPTVTRTGGYGSKLIF. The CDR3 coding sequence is TGTGCTCTTGGGGCCCTAGTTCCTACTGTCACCCGCACTGGGGGATACGGCTCCAAACTCATCTTT.

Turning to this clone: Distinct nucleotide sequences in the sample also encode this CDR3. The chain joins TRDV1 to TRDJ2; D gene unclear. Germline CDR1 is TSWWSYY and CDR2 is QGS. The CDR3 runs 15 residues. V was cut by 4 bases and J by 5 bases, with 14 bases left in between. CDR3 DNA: TGTGCTCTTGGGGCTAAAATGATCCTTACAGCACAACTCTTCTTT. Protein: CALGAKMILTAQLFF.

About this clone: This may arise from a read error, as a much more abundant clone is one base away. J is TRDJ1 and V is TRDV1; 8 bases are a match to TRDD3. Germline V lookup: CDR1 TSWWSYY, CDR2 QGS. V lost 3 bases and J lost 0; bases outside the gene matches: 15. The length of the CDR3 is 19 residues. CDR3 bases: TGTGCTCTTGGGGAGCGACCCTGTGGGATACGGCGCTACACCGATAAACTCATCTTT. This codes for CALGERPCGIRRYTDKLIF.

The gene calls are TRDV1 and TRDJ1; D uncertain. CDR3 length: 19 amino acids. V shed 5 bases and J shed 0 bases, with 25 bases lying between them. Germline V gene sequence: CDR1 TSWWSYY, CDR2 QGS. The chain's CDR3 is CALGLRARPRIPYTDKLIF. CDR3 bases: TGTGCTCTTGGGTTACGGGCACGACCTCGTATACCGTACACCGATAAACTCATCTTT.

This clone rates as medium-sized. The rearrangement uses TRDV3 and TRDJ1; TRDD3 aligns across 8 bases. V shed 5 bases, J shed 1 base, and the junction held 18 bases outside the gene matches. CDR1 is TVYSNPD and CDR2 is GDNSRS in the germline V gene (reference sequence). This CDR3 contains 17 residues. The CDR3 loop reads CATSLHYLLGATDKLIF. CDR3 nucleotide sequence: TGTGCCACTAGCCTTCATTATTTACTGGGGGCCACCGATAAACTCATCTTT.

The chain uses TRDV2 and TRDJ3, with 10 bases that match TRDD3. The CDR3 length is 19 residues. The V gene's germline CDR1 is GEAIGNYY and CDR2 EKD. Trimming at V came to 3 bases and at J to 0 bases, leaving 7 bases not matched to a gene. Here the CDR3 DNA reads TGTGCCTGTGACTCTACTGGGGGATTCTTCTCCTGGGACACCCGACAGATGTTTTTC. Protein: CACDSTGGFFSWDTRQMFF.

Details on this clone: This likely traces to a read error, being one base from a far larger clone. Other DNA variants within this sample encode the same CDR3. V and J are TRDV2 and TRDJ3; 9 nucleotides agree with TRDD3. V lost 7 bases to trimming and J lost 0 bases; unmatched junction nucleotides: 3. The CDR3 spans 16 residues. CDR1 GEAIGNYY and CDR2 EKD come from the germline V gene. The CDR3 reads CACDWGSSWDTRQMFF. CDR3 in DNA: TGTGCCTGCGACTGGGGGAGCTCCTGGGACACCCGACAGATGTTTTTC.

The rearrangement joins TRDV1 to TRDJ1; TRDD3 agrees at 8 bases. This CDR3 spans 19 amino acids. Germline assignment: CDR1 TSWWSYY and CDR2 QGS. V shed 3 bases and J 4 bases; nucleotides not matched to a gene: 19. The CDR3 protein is CALGDGAFPPYWGVDKLIF. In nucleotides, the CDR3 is TGTGCTCTTGGGGATGGGGCCTTCCCCCCGTACTGGGGGGTCGATAAACTCATCTTT.

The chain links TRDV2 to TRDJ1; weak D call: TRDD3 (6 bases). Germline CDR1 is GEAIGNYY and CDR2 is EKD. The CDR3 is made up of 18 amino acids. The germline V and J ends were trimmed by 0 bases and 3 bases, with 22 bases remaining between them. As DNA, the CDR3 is TGTGCCTGTGACACCCTTCCCCTCCGGGTGGATACCGCCGATAAACTCATCTTT. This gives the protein CACDTLPLRVDTADKLIF.

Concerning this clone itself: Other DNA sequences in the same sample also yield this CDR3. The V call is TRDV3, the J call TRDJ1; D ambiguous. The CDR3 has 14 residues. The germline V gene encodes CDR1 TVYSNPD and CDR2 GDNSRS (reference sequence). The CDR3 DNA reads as TGTGCTCTCGGTGGGACCTCGTACACCGATAAACTCATCTTT. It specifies CALGGTSYTDKLIF.

CDR3 in amino acids: CACGNWGIRTDKLIF. CDR3 in DNA: TGTGCCTGTGGGAACTGGGGGATACGCACCGATAAACTCATCTTT. V gene TRDV3 combines with J gene TRDJ1; TRDD3 matches at 13 bases. From germline, CDR1 is TVYSNPD and CDR2 GDNSRS (reference sequence). The junction had 6 bases not matched to a gene; V was cut back by 4 bases and J by 1 base. The CDR3 runs to 15 residues.

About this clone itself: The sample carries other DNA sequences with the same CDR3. The CDR3, as DNA: TGTGCCTGTGGTTCCTGTTGGGACCTCCTCGGTAAACTCATCTTT. Residues: CACGSCWDLLGKLIF. The chain employs TRDV2 and TRDJ1; D possibly corresponds to TRDD2 (5 bases). The CDR3 runs to 15 residues. Germline values: CDR1 GEAIGNYY, CDR2 EKD. The V and J ends lost 5 bases and 7 bases respectively, with 22 bases between them.

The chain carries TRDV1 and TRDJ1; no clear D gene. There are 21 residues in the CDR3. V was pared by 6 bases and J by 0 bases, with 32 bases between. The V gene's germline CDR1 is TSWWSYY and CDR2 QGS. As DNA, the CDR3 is TGTGCTCTTGGACCAAGGACGTACCGCCCGAGTTCTTCAGAGTACACCGATAAACTCATCTTT. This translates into CALGPRTYRPSSSEYTDKLIF.

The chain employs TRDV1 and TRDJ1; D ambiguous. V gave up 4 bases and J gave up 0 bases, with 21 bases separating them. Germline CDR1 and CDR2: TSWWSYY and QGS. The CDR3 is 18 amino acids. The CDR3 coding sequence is TGTGCTCTTGGGGGAATTTTCCGAAGTCGTGGGTACACCGATAAACTCATCTTT. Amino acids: CALGGIFRSRGYTDKLIF.

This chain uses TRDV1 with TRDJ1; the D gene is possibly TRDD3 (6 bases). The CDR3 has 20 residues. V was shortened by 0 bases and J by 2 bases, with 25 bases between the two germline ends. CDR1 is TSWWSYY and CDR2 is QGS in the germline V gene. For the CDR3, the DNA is TGTGCTCTTGGGGAACTAGTGCGCCTACGGTACTGGGACCTAACCGATAAACTCATCTTT. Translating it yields CALGELVRLRYWDLTDKLIF.